Each of the 6 T cell receptor beta chains below was sequenced from the same sample in a study of cytomegalovirus exposure and HLA in healthy donors. PCR was performed using 60 Vbeta and 13 Jbeta primers. The protocol was immunoSEQ multiplex PCR, while the TCRdb copy is restricted to in-frame clones and leaves out a portion. Among around 220,000 clones, around 75% were seen once, and the ten largest hold under 2%. What was sequenced was PBMCs. These receptors were obtained from a woman aged 25-40 years in good health and CMV-seronegative.

The chain joins TRBV5-1 to TRBJ2-1; perhaps TRBD2 as D (6 bases). Germline CDR1 is SGHRS and CDR2 is YFSETQ. V was shortened by 6 bases and J by 9 bases, with 25 bases between the two germline ends. The CDR3 consists of 16 residues. The CDR3 DNA reads as TGCGCCAGCATCATAAATAATTTGGGGGAGGAGGGTGAGCAGTTCTTC. Translated: CASIINNLGEEGEQFF.

The chain joins TRBV5-6 to TRBJ1-5, with TRBD1 identical over 7 bases. Per the germline V gene, CDR1 is SGHDT and CDR2 is YYEEEE. The CDR3 length is 15 residues. After removal of 4 bases from V and 3 bases from J, the junction contained 7 bases not matched to a gene. The CDR3 nucleotides read TGTGCCAGCAGCCCGTCTGGACAGGCCAATCAGCCCCAGCATTTT. It translates to CASSPSGQANQPQHF.

V and J are TRBV6-5 and TRBJ1-2; a weak D match, TRBD1 (6 bases). The CDR3 is 13 residues long. Trimming shortened V by 8 bases and J by 4 bases, and 14 bases separated the two germline ends. Germline V gene data show CDR1 as MNHEY and CDR2 as SVGAGI. The CDR3 nucleotides read TGTGCCAGCTCGGACAGCGGGGTCTATGGCTACACCTTC. It translates to CASSDSGVYGYTF.

The rearrangement links TRBV7-9 to TRBJ2-3; 7 nucleotides line up with TRBD2. J lost 4 bases, V lost 1 base, and 5 bases had no gene match. CDR3 length: 15 amino acids. Germline CDR1 is SEHNR and CDR2 is FQNEAQ (reference sequence). The CDR3 loop reads CASSLEAGRADTQYF. The CDR3 DNA follows: TGTGCCAGCAGCTTAGAGGCAGGGAGGGCAGATACGCAGTATTTT.

CDR3 loop: CASSWASGSGETQYF. The CDR3 DNA reads TGTGCCAGCAGTTGGGCTAGCGGGAGTGGAGAGACCCAGTACTTC. The chain combines TRBV27 with TRBJ2-5, with TRBD2 matching 10 bases. Germline values: CDR1 MNHEY, CDR2 SMNVEV (reference sequence). The V and J ends lost 4 bases and 4 bases, in that order; junction bases with no gene match: 6. The CDR3 spans 15 residues.

This clone was found a few times. The chain recombines TRBV6-6 with TRBJ1-1, with D unresolved. There are 15 residues in the CDR3. Looked up from germline, CDR1 is MNHNY and CDR2 is SVGAGI (reference sequence). Between the trimmed V and J ends, which lost 2 bases and 1 base, there was a span of 11 bases. Here the CDR3 DNA reads TGTGCCAGCAGTTACCCTTGGGCGCCGAACACTGAAGCTTTCTTT. Translating gives CASSYPWAPNTEAFF.